This TCR beta chain was sequenced during a study of cytomegalovirus exposure and HLA in healthy donors. PCR primers comprised 60 Vbeta and 13 Jbeta primers. Sequenced by immunoSEQ multiplex PCR; TCRdb stores in-frame clones only, minus some. This sample's table reports approximately 140,000 clones. Study-wide points: A cluster of highly shared sequence variants was likely a sequencing artifact. Presence/absence analyses treated sequencing depth as roughly uniform across donors.

About this clone: What it binds is unknown.

The sequence was obtained from a man in his forties in good health and CMV-seronegative. Sequenced sample: PBMCs.

CDR3 loop: CASSLAHRTGEQYF. DNA for the CDR3: TGTGCCAGCAGCTTAGCGCACCGCACAGGCGAGCAGTACTTC. The genes are TRBV7-9 and TRBJ2-7; possible D gene TRBD1, 5 bases. The V gene lost 0 bases and the J gene lost 6 bases, with 12 bases spanning the gap. CDR1 is SEHNR, CDR2 FQNEAQ, per germline (reference sequence). The length of the CDR3 is 14 residues.